A single sample is the source of the 25 T cell receptor beta chains below, sequenced in a study of shared clonotypes between healthy human individuals. The protocol was immunoSEQ multiplex PCR, while the TCRdb copy is restricted to in-frame clones and leaves out a portion. The sample records approximately 240,000 clones, over 60% being singletons. The sample taken for sequencing was memory CD4+ T cells sorted from blood. Subset defined: CD45RA-negative fraction. The receptors were sampled from a man aged 25-45 years in good health.

This chain links TRBV27 with TRBJ2-7, with 7 bases matching TRBD1. Losses at the gene ends were 4 bases for V and 3 bases for J; bases not matched to a gene: 12. The CDR3 has 16 residues. Germline V CDR1 and CDR2: MNHEY, SMNVEV (reference sequence). As DNA, the CDR3 is TGTGCCAGCAGTTCTCTCCGACAGGGCATAAACTACGAGCAGTACTTC. Its translation is CASSSLRQGINYEQYF.

This rearrangement joins TRBV28 to TRBJ1-1, with a weak D call TRBD1 (5 bases). The CDR3 runs to 15 residues. Germline-derived CDR1 and CDR2 are MDHEN and SYDVKM. V lost 8 bases and J lost 1, with 17 bases in between. The CDR3 sequence is CASGHPGLGNTEAFF. DNA of the CDR3: TGTGCCAGCGGTCACCCGGGACTTGGGAACACTGAAGCTTTCTTT.

This sequence joins TRBV6-1 and TRBJ2-6; 12 nucleotides align to TRBD1. This CDR3 region has 17 residues. Germline CDR1 is MNHNS and CDR2 is SASEGT. The V segment lost 4 bases and the J segment 2 bases; nucleotides outside the gene matches: 3. The CDR3 sequence: CASSAGTGGTGANVLTF. The CDR3 DNA is TGTGCCAGCAGTGCCGGGACAGGGGGCACTGGGGCCAACGTCCTGACTTTC.

This clone was picked up a small number of times. V is TRBV28 and J is TRBJ1-5; TRBD1 agrees at 11 bases. With V trimmed by 6 bases and J by 6 bases, 4 bases remained unmatched. CDR3 length equals 14 residues. Germline V gene lookup returns CDR1 MDHEN and CDR2 SYDVKM. The CDR3 DNA reads as TGTGCCAGCAGATCCGGGACAGGGGGTCAGCCCCAGCATTTT. Its translation is CASRSGTGGQPQHF.

The rearrangement uses TRBV28 and TRBJ2-2; tentative D call: TRBD2 (5 bases). The CDR3 extends over 15 amino acids. Per germline, CDR1 MDHEN and CDR2 SYDVKM. V lost 6 bases to trimming and J lost 0 bases, with 11 bases between them. The CDR3 nucleotides read TGTGCCAGCAGAACAACTAGGTCGAACACCGGGGAGCTGTTTTTT. Its translation: CASRTTRSNTGELFF.

This chain uses TRBV5-1 with TRBJ2-2; 7 bases map to TRBD1. The CDR3 is 13 residues long. After removal of 7 bases from V and 4 bases from J, the junction contained 4 bases not matched to a gene. Germline assignment: CDR1 SGHRS and CDR2 YFSETQ. The DNA for the CDR3 is TGCGCCAGCTCCCGGACAGGCACCGGGGAGCTGTTTTTT. Translated, it gives CASSRTGTGELFF.

The gene calls are TRBV2 and TRBJ2-3; D is unresolved. This CDR3 comprises 14 residues. V lost 7 bases to trimming and J lost 0 bases, with 11 bases between them. Germline V CDR1 and CDR2: SNHLY, FYNNEI. CDR3 loop: CASKGFTSTDTQYF. The CDR3 DNA reads TGTGCCAGCAAAGGATTCACGAGCACAGATACGCAGTATTTT.

The rearrangement links TRBV5-1 to TRBJ2-1, with 14 nucleotides matching TRBD2. The CDR3 covers 19 residues. CDR1 SGHRS and CDR2 YFSETQ come from the germline V gene. Unmatched junction bases numbered 5, after V lost 0 bases and J lost 0 bases. The CDR3 DNA follows: TGCGCCAGCAGCTTGGCCGGGACTAGCGGGAGCTACTCCTACAATGAGCAGTTCTTC. Translation gives CASSLAGTSGSYSYNEQFF.

This chain uses TRBV30 with TRBJ2-2, with 13 nucleotides matching TRBD2. Germline loops: CDR1 GTSNPN, CDR2 SVGIG (reference sequence). V was pared by 8 bases and J by 5 bases, with 8 bases of the junction left unmatched. The length of the CDR3 is 15 residues. The CDR3 is CAAKGTSGATGELFF. The CDR3 bases are TGTGCCGCGAAGGGGACTAGCGGGGCTACCGGGGAGCTGTTTTTT.

The chain couples TRBV10-1 to TRBJ2-3; maybe TRBD1 (6 bases). Trimming pared 0 bases from V and 2 bases from J, leaving 9 bases between. The CDR3 has 15 amino acids. Germline CDR1 reads WNHNN; CDR2 reads SYGVQD (reference sequence). The CDR3 nucleotides read TGCGCCAGCAGTGAGTCGAAGGGGGACACAGATACGCAGTATTTT. Its translation is CASSESKGDTDTQYF.

The chain joins TRBV10-3 to TRBJ2-7, with TRBD2 matching 11 bases. CDR3 length equals 15 residues. With V trimmed by 6 bases and J by 2 bases, 6 bases remained unmatched. Germline V gene data show CDR1 as ENHRY and CDR2 as SYGVKD. Here the CDR3 reads CAIRPGLAGTYEQYF. Here the CDR3 DNA reads TGTGCCATCAGGCCAGGACTAGCGGGTACCTACGAGCAGTACTTC.

This clone came up once. The chain is built from TRBV7-9 and TRBJ2-1; 9 bases agree with TRBD1. The length of the CDR3 is 17 residues. V was clipped by 8 bases and J by 9 bases; unmatched bases: 20. CDR1 and CDR2 from the germline V gene are SEHNR and FQNEAQ (reference sequence). The CDR3, as DNA: TGTGCCAGCGGGTTCCCCAACAACAGGGGGCGTGCAGGTGAGCAGTTCTTC. This encodes CASGFPNNRGRAGEQFF.

This CDR3 reads CASTVGSYEQYF. The DNA for the CDR3 is TGTGCCAGCACGGTAGGTTCCTACGAGCAGTACTTC. This chain connects TRBV2 to TRBJ2-7; no clear D. CDR1 SNHLY and CDR2 FYNNEI come from the germline V gene. The V gene lost 7 bases and the J gene lost 1 base, with 8 bases spanning the gap. The CDR3 loop spans 12 amino acids.

The rearrangement links TRBV5-1 to TRBJ1-2; D not certain. CDR1 and CDR2 from the germline V gene are SGHRS and YFSETQ. This CDR3 contains 15 residues. Trimming removed 0 bases at V and 0 bases at J, with 9 bases between. CDR3 DNA: TGCGCCAGCAGCTTGGATGGCATTACTAACTATGGCTACACCTTC. The encoded protein is CASSLDGITNYGYTF.

The V gene is TRBV12-5, the J gene TRBJ2-3; no firm D call. V dropped 7 bases and J dropped 0 bases, with 11 bases sitting between them. Germline CDR1 is LGHNT and CDR2 is FRNRAP. CDR3 length equals 14 residues. The CDR3 bases are TGTGCTAGTGCCTTGGGGTCTAGCACAGATACGCAGTATTTT. Encoded protein: CASALGSSTDTQYF.

V and J are TRBV11-2 and TRBJ2-1; D might be TRBD1 (6 bases). CDR1 and CDR2 (germline): SGHAT, FQNNGV. This CDR3 spans 14 amino acids. V lost 6 bases to trimming and J lost 3 bases, with 12 bases between them. CDR3: CASRIQTGYNEQFF. CDR3 nucleotides: TGTGCCAGCAGGATCCAGACAGGCTACAATGAGCAGTTCTTC. Full variable domain (rest looked up from reference TRBV11-2 and TRBJ2-1): EAGVAQSPRYKIIEKRQSVAFWCNPISGHATLYWYQQILGQGPKLLIQFQNNGVVDDSQLPKDRFSAERLKGVDSTLKIQPAKLEDSAVYLCASRIQTGYNEQFFGPGTRLTVL.

This chain joins TRBV9 and TRBJ2-5; TRBD1 agrees at 7 bases. V dropped 0 bases and J dropped 5; count of bases not matched to a gene: 4. This CDR3 spans 14 amino acids. The germline V gene encodes CDR1 SGDLS and CDR2 YYNGEE. CDR3 DNA: TGTGCCAGCAGCGTAGAAGGGGGCGGTGAGACCCAGTACTTC. It yields the protein CASSVEGGGETQYF.

In the case of this clone: At the DNA level, this CDR3 is encoded by other sequences in the same sample as well. The rearrangement uses TRBV28 and TRBJ1-2; D is unresolved. Trimming removed 6 bases at V and 4 bases at J, with 9 bases between. The germline V gene has CDR1 MDHEN and CDR2 SYDVKM. The CDR3 runs to 12 residues. CDR3 DNA: TGTGCCAGCAGGCCAGGTGGCTATGGCTACACCTTC. It yields the protein CASRPGGYGYTF.

The V gene is TRBV7-8, the J gene TRBJ2-1; D possibly uses TRBD1 or TRBD2 (5 bases each). The CDR3 is 16 residues long. CDR1 and CDR2 from the germline V gene are SGHVS and FQNEAQ. Trimming cost V 4 bases and J 1 base, with 14 bases left between them. Here the CDR3 DNA reads TGTGCCAGCAGCTGGACCCAGGGAGTGTCCTACAATGAGCAGTTCTTC. This gives the protein CASSWTQGVSYNEQFF.

The chain employs TRBV7-2 and TRBJ2-7, with D perhaps matching TRBD1 (5 bases). Germline CDR1 SGHTA, CDR2 FQGNSA. The CDR3 runs 11 residues. V lost 5 bases and J lost 4, with 6 bases in between. This CDR3 is CASSGHYEQYF. The CDR3 bases are TGTGCCAGCAGCGGACATTACGAGCAGTACTTC.

This chain links TRBV9 with TRBJ1-5, with a tentative D call TRBD1 (5 bases). V dropped 0 bases and J dropped 7 bases, with 14 bases sitting between them. The V gene's germline CDR1 is SGDLS and CDR2 YYNGEE. The CDR3 is 15 residues long. CDR3: CASSVGISEGQPQHF. As DNA, the CDR3 is TGTGCCAGCAGCGTAGGAATCTCCGAGGGGCAGCCCCAGCATTTT.

The J gene is TRBJ1-2, the V gene TRBV4-2; D might be TRBD1 (5 bases). The germline gives CDR1 LGHNA, CDR2 YNFKEQ. The CDR3 is 16 residues long. The V end was cut by 0 bases, the J end by 4 bases, with 15 bases between. The CDR3: CASSQDLSPGRYGYTF. The DNA of the CDR3 is TGTGCCAGCAGCCAAGATCTGTCTCCGGGGCGCTATGGCTACACCTTC.

This chain joins TRBV18 and TRBJ2-7, with TRBD1 matching 8 bases. The CDR3 totals 15 residues. The V and J ends lost 5 bases and 5 bases, in that order; junction bases with no gene match: 11. From germline, CDR1 is KGHSH and CDR2 LQKENI. CDR3: CASSYLGQGFDEQYF. The CDR3 nucleotides are TGTGCCAGCTCATACTTAGGACAGGGATTCGACGAGCAGTACTTC.

In DNA form, the CDR3 reads TGTGCCAGCAGCTTAGGGTACAGGGGCTCTGGAAACACCATATATTTT. Its translation: CASSLGYRGSGNTIYF. This chain links TRBV7-2 with TRBJ1-3; 7 positions agree with TRBD1. Germline-derived CDR1 and CDR2 are SGHTA and FQGNSA. The CDR3 is 16 amino acids. The V segment lost 1 base and the J segment 0 bases; nucleotides outside the gene matches: 3.

The J gene is TRBJ2-1, the V gene TRBV11-2; D is perhaps TRBD2 (6 bases). Germline CDR1 and CDR2: SGHAT and FQNNGV. V lost 5 bases and J 13 bases, leaving 18 bases between the germline ends. This CDR3 contains 13 residues. This chain's CDR3 is CASSPTSGTFQFF. The CDR3 nucleotides read TGTGCCAGCAGCCCCACCTCCGGGACTTTTCAGTTCTTC.